The rows below give T cell receptor beta chains drawn from one sample of a study of cytomegalovirus exposure and HLA in healthy donors. Libraries were prepared by immunoSEQ multiplex PCR; TCRdb keeps only in-frame clonotypes and omits some of them. The sample comprises 250,000 to 300,000 clones, 84% of which are singletons, and more than 1.5% rests with the top ten. Sequences were obtained from PBMCs. These receptors were taken from a woman between 35 and 50 years old in good health and CMV-seropositive. The CDR3 runs from the conserved cysteine through the conserved F or W. Fields, in order: clone size, V gene, D gene, J gene, CDR3 DNA, CDR3 protein. D genes are given only for firm matches. The size field is filled for only some rows; it gives once, few, many or a size class.

>.|TRBV25-1|.|TRBJ1-2
TGTGCCAGCAGTGAATTGAAAATGGGAGGAGGCTATGGCTACACCTTC
CASSELKMGGGYGYTF
>.|TRBV18|.|TRBJ2-7
TGTGCCAGCTCACCCTATTTAAACTCCTACGAGCAGTACTTC
CASSPYLNSYEQYF
>.|TRBV27|.|TRBJ1-2
TGTGCCAGCAGTTTATCGGCCAGGGGTGGCTACACCTTC
CASSLSARGGYTF
>.|TRBV6-5|TRBD1|TRBJ2-5
TGTGCCAGCAGTTACTCGGGACAGGGGCAAGGGACCCAGTACTTC
CASSYSGQGQGTQYF
>few|TRBV19|.|TRBJ2-5
TGTGCCAGTAGTGTCACTCCTCGGGAGACCCAGTACTTC
CASSVTPRETQYF
>.|TRBV5-1|.|TRBJ2-5
TGCGCCAGCAGCTTGGGGACATTCTCGTGGGAGACCCAGTACTTC
CASSLGTFSWETQYF
>.|TRBV6-1|.|TRBJ1-1
TGTGCCAGCAGTGAAGCGACCGATGGGAGGCGAGGCACTGAAGCTTTCTTT
CASSEATDGRRGTEAFF
>.|TRBV30|.|TRBJ2-7
TGTGCCTGGGCCCTTGTAGGGGTCGGCTACGAGCAGTACTTC
CAWALVGVGYEQYF
>.|TRBV15|TRBD1|TRBJ2-7
TGTGCCACCAGCAGAGACACAGGGGAAAGGAACTACGAGCAGTACTTC
CATSRDTGERNYEQYF
>.|TRBV5-6|TRBD1|TRBJ2-7
TGTGCCAGCAGCTTGGGGGACAGGCTCCACGAGCAGTACTTC
CASSLGDRLHEQYF
>.|TRBV28|.|TRBJ1-2
TGTGCCAGCAGTCGACAAGCCTATGGCTACACCTTC
CASSRQAYGYTF
>.|TRBV29-1|TRBD2|TRBJ2-1
TGCAGCCTTTTAGGACTAGCGGGATACAATGAGCAGTTCTTC
CSLLGLAGYNEQFF
>.|TRBV2|.|TRBJ1-1
TGTGCCAGCAGCGGACAGTTAAACACTGAAGCTTTCTTT
CASSGQLNTEAFF
>.|TRBV7-7|.|TRBJ1-1
TGTGCCAGCAGCTTAAGTTTGATTAGCACTGAAGCTTTCTTT
CASSLSLISTEAFF
>.|TRBV19|.|TRBJ2-7
TGTGCCAGTAGCCAGAAGGGGTTTCCCTACGAGCAGTACTTC
CASSQKGFPYEQYF
>.|TRBV21-1|.|TRBJ1-2
TGTGCCAGCAAAACAATCAACTATGGCTACACCTTC
CASKTINYGYTF
>.|TRBV15|TRBD2|TRBJ2-7
TGTGCCACCAGCAGCGGGGGGGGCTACTACGAGCAGTACTTC
CATSSGGGYYEQYF
>.|TRBV28|TRBD1|TRBJ1-5
TGTGCCAGCAGTTTCCAGGGGGCCCATCAGCCCCAGCATTTT
CASSFQGAHQPQHF
>.|TRBV19|.|TRBJ2-7
TGTGCCAGTAGTATTGGGGCCGAGCAGTACTTC
CASSIGAEQYF
>.|TRBV5-4|TRBD1|TRBJ1-2
TGTGCCAGCAGCTTGATCAATAACAGGGGAGTCTATGGCTACACCTTC
CASSLINNRGVYGYTF
>.|TRBV4-2|TRBD2|TRBJ2-7
TGTGCCAGCAGCCAAGATATCCCTAGCGGACACTCCCAGTATTCCTACGAGCAGTACTTC
CASSQDIPSGHSQYSYEQYF
>.|TRBV6-5|TRBD2|TRBJ2-7
TGTGCCAGCAGAACCGGGACTAGCGGGAGTGACGAGCAGTACTTC
CASRTGTSGSDEQYF
>few|TRBV5-1|TRBD1|TRBJ2-3
TGCGCCAGCAGCTCCGGACAGGGCGGTATTAGCACAGATACGCAGTATTTT
CASSSGQGGISTDTQYF
>.|TRBV27|.|TRBJ2-7
TGTGCCAGCAGTCCGACTAGTACTTCCTACGAGCAGTACTTC
CASSPTSTSYEQYF
>.|TRBV6-6|.|TRBJ1-5
TGTGCCAGCAGTCCCCGGGGGGGCAACGATCAGCCCCAGCATTTT
CASSPRGGNDQPQHF
>.|TRBV7-9|.|TRBJ1-4
TGTGCCAGCAGCTTGGGGGGTCACAGATCGGCCGAAACTAATGAAAAACTGTTTTTT
CASSLGGHRSAETNEKLFF
>once|TRBV7-3|.|TRBJ2-6
TGTGCCAGCAGCTTAACGTTTTCGACAGGCTCTGGGGCCAACGTCCTGACTTTC
CASSLTFSTGSGANVLTF
>.|TRBV2|.|TRBJ2-1
TGTGCCAGCAGTGGGGACTTTGGCAGTGAGCAGTTCTTC
CASSGDFGSEQFF
>.|TRBV2|TRBD2|TRBJ2-7
TGTGCCAGCAGTGCGGTGGGGACTAGCGGGAACGAGCAGTACTTC
CASSAVGTSGNEQYF
>.|TRBV6-6|TRBD1|TRBJ1-2
TGTGCCAGCAGTTACGACGACAGGGGTCATCATGGCTACACCTTC
CASSYDDRGHHGYTF
>.|TRBV5-4|TRBD1|TRBJ2-7
TGTGCCAGCAGCACCTGGACAGGGGGCGACGAGCAGTACTTC
CASSTWTGGDEQYF
>.|TRBV6-5|TRBD1|TRBJ1-6
TGTGCCAGCAGTTCGACAGGGGTGAATTCACCCCTCCACTTT
CASSSTGVNSPLHF
>.|TRBV7-2|TRBD2|TRBJ2-7
TGTGCCAGCAGCTTAGTGGGTGCGGGGGGCTCCTACGAGCAGTACTTC
CASSLVGAGGSYEQYF
>.|TRBV7-9|TRBD2|TRBJ2-3
TGTGCCAGCAGCGTAGGAGCGGGAGGGATCACAGATACGCAGTATTTT
CASSVGAGGITDTQYF
>.|TRBV5-6|.|TRBJ1-1
TGTGCCAGCAGCTTGCAGGGGGAAGCTTTCTTT
CASSLQGEAFF
>.|TRBV7-2|.|TRBJ1-5
TGTGCCAGCAGCTATGACTCCCTCTTGCCCCAGCATTTT
CASSYDSLLPQHF
>once|TRBV4-1|.|TRBJ1-4
TGCGCCAGCAGCCAAGGGTGGGGGGGAGAAGAAAAACTGTTTTTT
CASSQGWGGEEKLFF
>.|TRBV5-1|.|TRBJ2-1
TGCGCCAGCAGCTTATTAAGCGGAGCCTACAATGAGCAGTTCTTC
CASSLLSGAYNEQFF
>.|TRBV7-9|TRBD2|TRBJ2-7
TGTGCCAGCAGCTTGACTAGCGGTACCTACGAGCAGTACTTC
CASSLTSGTYEQYF
>.|TRBV4-3|.|TRBJ1-4
TGCGCCAGCAGCCAAGATACTATATCCGGGGTCCCCTCGAGCGCAACTAATGAAAAACTGTTTTTT
CASSQDTISGVPSSATNEKLFF
>.|TRBV7-6|TRBD1|TRBJ2-5
TGTGCCAGCAGCTTGGCTCCCCTGTGGCAGGGGGATACGCAAGAGACCCAGTACTTC
CASSLAPLWQGDTQETQYF
>few|TRBV9|TRBD2|TRBJ2-1
TGTGCCAGCAGCCCGGGGACTAGCGGCTACAATGAGCAGTTCTTC
CASSPGTSGYNEQFF
>.|TRBV4-2|TRBD2|TRBJ2-1
TGTGCCAGCAGCCCCCCCCCTAGCGGGAGGAACAATGAGCAGTTCTTC
CASSPPPSGRNNEQFF
>.|TRBV7-9|.|TRBJ1-5
TGTGCCAGCAGCTTAGGATCCCATGGGGGGGCGAATCAGCCCCAGCATTTT
CASSLGSHGGANQPQHF
>.|TRBV7-2|TRBD1|TRBJ1-1
TGTGCCAGCAGCCCCGGGACAGGGGGTGATAGAACTGAAGCTTTCTTT
CASSPGTGGDRTEAFF
>few|TRBV13|.|TRBJ2-1
TGTGCCAGCAGCTTAGTTCGGCCCCTAGGGGACAATGAGCAGTTCTTC
CASSLVRPLGDNEQFF
>.|TRBV7-2|TRBD2|TRBJ2-7
TGTGCCAGCAGCTTAACTAGCGGGAGGCTCTCCTACGAGCAGTACTTC
CASSLTSGRLSYEQYF